The clone carrying this T cell receptor beta chain was counted between two and nine times. These data are taken from a study of blood T cell repertoires in COVID-19. Original data processing: Reference gene primer amplification gave estimated nucleated cell counts. The method was immunoSEQ multiplex PCR; TCRdb's version includes in-frame clones alone and lacks a portion of them. V and J calls and clone size follow that table, whereas D and trimming were derived from the DNA. The sample includes more than 85,000 clones, roughly 80% of them seen just once. Trimming cost V 5 bases and J 1 base; bases outside gene matches: 7. From germline, CDR1 is SGHAT and CDR2 FQNNGV. The CDR3 covers 16 residues.

Sequenced input: peripheral blood. The source is a woman aged 45-59 years with acute or convalescent COVID-19. The chain uses TRBV11-2 and TRBJ2-7, with 11 bases identical to TRBD2. CDR3: CASSPRTSGGSYEQYF. The DNA for the CDR3 is TGTGCCAGCAGCCCCCGAACTAGCGGGGGATCCTACGAGCAGTACTTC.